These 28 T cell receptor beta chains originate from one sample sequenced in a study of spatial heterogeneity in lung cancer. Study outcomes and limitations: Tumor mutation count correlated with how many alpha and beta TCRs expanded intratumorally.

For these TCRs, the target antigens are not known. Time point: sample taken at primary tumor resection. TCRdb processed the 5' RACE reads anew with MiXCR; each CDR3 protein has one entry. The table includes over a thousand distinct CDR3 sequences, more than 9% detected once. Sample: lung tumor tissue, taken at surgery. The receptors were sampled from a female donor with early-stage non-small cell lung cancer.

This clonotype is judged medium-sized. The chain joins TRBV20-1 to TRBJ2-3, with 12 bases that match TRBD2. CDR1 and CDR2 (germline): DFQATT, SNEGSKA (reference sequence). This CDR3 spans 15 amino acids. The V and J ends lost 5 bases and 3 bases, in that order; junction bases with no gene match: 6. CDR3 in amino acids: CSAAPSGRATDTQYF. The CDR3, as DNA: TGCAGTGCTGCCCCTAGCGGGAGGGCTACAGATACGCAGTATTTT.

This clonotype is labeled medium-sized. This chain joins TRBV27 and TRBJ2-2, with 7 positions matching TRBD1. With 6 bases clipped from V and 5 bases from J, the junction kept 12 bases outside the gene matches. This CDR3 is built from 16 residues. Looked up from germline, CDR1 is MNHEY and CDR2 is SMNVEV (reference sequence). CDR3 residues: CASRHFGTALTGELFF. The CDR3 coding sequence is TGTGCCAGCAGACACTTCGGGACAGCCTTGACCGGGGAGCTGTTTTTT.

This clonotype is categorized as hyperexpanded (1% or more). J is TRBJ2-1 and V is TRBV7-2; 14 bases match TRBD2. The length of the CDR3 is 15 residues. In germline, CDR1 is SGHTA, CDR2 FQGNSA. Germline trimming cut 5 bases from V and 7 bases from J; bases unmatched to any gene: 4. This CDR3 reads CASSQGLAGGNEQFF. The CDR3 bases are TGTGCCAGCAGCCAAGGACTAGCGGGAGGTAATGAGCAGTTCTTC.

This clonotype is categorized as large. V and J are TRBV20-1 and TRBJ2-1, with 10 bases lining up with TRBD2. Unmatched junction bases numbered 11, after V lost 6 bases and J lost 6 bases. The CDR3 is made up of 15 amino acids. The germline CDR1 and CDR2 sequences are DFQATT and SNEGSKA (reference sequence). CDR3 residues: CSARLAGARRNEQFF. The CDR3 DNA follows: TGCAGTGCGCGCCTAGCGGGAGCTCGCCGCAATGAGCAGTTCTTC.

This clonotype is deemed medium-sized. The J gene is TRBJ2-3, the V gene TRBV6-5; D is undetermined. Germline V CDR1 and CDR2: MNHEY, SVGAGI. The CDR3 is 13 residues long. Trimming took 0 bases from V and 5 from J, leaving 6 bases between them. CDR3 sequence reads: CASSYSTKDTQYF. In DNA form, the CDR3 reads TGTGCCAGCAGTTACTCGACAAAAGATACGCAGTATTTT.

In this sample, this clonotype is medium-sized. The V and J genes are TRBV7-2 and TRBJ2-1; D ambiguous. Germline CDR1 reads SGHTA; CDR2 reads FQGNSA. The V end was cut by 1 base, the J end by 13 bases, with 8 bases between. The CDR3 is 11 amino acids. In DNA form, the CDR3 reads TGTGCCAGCAGCTTAGAGCTGGGACAGTTCTTC. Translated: CASSLELGQFF.

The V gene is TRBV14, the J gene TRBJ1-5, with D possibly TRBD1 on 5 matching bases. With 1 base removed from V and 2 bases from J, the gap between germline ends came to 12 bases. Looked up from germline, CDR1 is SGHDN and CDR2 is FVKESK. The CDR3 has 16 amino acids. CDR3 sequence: CASSQVQGEGNQPQHF. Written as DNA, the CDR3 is TGTGCCAGCAGCCAAGTCCAGGGTGAGGGCAATCAGCCCCAGCATTTT.

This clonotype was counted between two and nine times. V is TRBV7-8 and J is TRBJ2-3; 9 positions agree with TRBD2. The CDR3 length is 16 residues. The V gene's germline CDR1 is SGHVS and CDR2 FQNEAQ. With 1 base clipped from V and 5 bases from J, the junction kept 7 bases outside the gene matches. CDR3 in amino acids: CASSLEPSGVIDTQYF. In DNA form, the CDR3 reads TGTGCCAGCAGCTTAGAGCCTAGCGGGGTTATAGATACGCAGTATTTT.

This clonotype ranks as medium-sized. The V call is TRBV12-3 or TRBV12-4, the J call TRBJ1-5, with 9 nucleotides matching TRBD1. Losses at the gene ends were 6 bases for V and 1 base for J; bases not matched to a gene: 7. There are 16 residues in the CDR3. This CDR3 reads CASSLRTGASNQPQHF. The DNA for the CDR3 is TGTGCCAGCAGCCTAAGGACAGGGGCGAGCAATCAGCCCCAGCATTTT.

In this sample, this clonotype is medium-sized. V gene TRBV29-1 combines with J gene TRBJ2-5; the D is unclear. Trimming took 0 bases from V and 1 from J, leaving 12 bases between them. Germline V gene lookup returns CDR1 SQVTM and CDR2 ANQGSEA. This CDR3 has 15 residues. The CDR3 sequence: CSVEDGFGRQETQYF. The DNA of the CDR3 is TGCAGCGTTGAAGATGGGTTCGGACGCCAAGAGACCCAGTACTTC.

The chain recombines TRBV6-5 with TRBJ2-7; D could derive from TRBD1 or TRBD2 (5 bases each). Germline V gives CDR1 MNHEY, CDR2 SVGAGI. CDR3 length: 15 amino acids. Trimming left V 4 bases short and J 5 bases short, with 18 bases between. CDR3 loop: CASSSPGRLVHEQYF. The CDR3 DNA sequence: TGTGCCAGCAGTTCCCCGGGACGGCTGGTACACGAGCAGTACTTC.

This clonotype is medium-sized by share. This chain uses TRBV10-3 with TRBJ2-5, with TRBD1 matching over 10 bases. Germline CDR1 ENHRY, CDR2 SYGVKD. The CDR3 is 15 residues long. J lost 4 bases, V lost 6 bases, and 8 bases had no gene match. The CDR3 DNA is TGTGCCATCAGCTCTTCGACAGGGGGCAGAGAGACCCAGTACTTC. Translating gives CAISSSTGGRETQYF.

The CDR3 DNA is TGTGCCATCGGGGTGTACTTAAACACTGAAGCTTTCTTT. This sequence encodes CAIGVYLNTEAFF. V usage is TRBV6-2 or TRBV6-3 and J usage is TRBJ1-1, with D uncertain. The V gene lost 10 bases and the J gene lost 2 bases, with 14 bases spanning the gap. CDR1 and CDR2 from the germline V gene are MNHEY and SVGEGT. CDR3 length equals 13 residues.

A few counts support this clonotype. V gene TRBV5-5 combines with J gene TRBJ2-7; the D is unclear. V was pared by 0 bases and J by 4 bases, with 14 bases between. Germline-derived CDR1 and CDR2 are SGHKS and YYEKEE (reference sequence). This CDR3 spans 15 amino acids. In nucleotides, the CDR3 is TGTGCCAGCAGCTTGGGCGTTAGCAGATATTACGAGCAGTACTTC. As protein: CASSLGVSRYYEQYF.

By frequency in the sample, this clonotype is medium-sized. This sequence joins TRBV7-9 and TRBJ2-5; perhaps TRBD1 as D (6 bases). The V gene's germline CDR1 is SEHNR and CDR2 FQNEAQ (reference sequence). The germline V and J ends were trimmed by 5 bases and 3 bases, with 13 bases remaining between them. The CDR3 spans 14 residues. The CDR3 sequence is CASSPGTLKETQYF. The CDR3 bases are TGTGCCAGCAGCCCAGGGACACTAAAAGAGACCCAGTACTTC.

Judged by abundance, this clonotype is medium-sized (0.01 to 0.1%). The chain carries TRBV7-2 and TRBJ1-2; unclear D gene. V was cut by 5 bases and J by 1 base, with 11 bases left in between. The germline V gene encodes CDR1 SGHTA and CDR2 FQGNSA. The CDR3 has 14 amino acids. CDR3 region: CASSRGGGNYGYTF. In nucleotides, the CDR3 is TGTGCCAGCAGCCGAGGAGGCGGTAACTATGGCTACACCTTC.

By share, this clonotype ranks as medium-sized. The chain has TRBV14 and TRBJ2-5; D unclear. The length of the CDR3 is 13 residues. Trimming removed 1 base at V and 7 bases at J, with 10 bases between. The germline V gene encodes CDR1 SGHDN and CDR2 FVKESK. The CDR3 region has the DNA TGTGCCAGCAGCCAAGTGCCGGGCGGGACCCAGTACTTC. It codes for CASSQVPGGTQYF.

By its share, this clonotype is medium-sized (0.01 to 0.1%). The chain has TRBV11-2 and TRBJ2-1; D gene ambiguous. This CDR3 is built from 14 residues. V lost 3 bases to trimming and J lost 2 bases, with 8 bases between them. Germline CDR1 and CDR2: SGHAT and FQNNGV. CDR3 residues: CASSFDSPYNEQFF. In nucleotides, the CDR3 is TGTGCCAGCAGCTTCGACTCCCCCTACAATGAGCAGTTCTTC.

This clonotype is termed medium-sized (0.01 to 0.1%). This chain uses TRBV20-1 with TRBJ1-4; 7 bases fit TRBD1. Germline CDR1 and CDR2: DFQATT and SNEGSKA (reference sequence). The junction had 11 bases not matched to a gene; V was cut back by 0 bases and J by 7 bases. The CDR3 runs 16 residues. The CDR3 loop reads CSARDPRGGGGEKLFF. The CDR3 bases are TGCAGTGCTAGAGATCCCCGAGGGGGCGGTGGTGAAAAACTGTTTTTT.

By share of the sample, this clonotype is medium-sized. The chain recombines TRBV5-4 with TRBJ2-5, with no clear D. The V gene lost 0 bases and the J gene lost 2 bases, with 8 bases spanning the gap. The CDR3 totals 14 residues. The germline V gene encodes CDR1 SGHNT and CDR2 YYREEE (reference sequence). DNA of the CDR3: TGTGCCAGCAGCTTGGGAGCTCCGCAAGAGACCCAGTACTTC. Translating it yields CASSLGAPQETQYF.

CDR3 protein: CASSPRTDTEAFF. The CDR3 DNA reads as TGTGCCAGCAGTCCCCGGACGGACACTGAAGCTTTCTTT. The chain couples TRBV27 to TRBJ1-1; the D is unclear. The V gene lost 5 bases and the J gene lost 3 bases, with 10 bases spanning the gap. The CDR3 has 13 residues. Germline V gives CDR1 MNHEY, CDR2 SMNVEV (reference sequence).

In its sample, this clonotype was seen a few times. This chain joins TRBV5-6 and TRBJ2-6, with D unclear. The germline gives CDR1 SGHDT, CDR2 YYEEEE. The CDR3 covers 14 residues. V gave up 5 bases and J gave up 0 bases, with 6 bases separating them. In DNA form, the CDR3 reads TGTGCCAGCAGTCCAGGCTCTGGGGCCAACGTCCTGACTTTC. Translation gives CASSPGSGANVLTF.

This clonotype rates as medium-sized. The CDR3 spells CASSFQRGIDTGELFF. CDR3 coding DNA: TGTGCCAGCAGCTTTCAAAGGGGGATCGACACCGGGGAGCTGTTTTTT. This rearrangement joins TRBV7-9 to TRBJ2-2; maybe TRBD1 (6 bases). The germline V gene encodes CDR1 SEHNR and CDR2 FQNEAQ (reference sequence). With 3 bases removed from V and 3 bases from J, the gap between germline ends came to 14 bases. The CDR3 sequence is 16 residues long. The full variable domain, completed using reference TRBV7-9 and TRBJ2-2, is DTGVSQNPRHKITKRGQNVTFRCDPISEHNRLYWYRQTLGQGPEFLTYFQNEAQLEKSRLLSDRFSAERPKGSFSTLEIQRTEQGDSAMYLCASSFQRGIDTGELFFGEGSRLTVL.

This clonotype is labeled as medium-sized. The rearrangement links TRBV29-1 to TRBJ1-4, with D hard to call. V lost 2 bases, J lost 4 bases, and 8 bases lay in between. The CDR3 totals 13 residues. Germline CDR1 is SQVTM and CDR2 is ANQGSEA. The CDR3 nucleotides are TGCAGCGTTGAAAAGGTGGTTAATGAAAAACTGTTTTTT. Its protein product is CSVEKVVNEKLFF.

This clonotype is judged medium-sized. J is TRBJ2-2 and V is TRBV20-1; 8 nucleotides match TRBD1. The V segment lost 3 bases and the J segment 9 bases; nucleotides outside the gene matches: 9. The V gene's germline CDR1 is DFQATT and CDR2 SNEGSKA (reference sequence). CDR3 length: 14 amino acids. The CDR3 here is CSASPGTGVRELFF. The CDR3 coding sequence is TGCAGTGCTAGTCCCGGGACAGGTGTAAGGGAGCTGTTTTTT.

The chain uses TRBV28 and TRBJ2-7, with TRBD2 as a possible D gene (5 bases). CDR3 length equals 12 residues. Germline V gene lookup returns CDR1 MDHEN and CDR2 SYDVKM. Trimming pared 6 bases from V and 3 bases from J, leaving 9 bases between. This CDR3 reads CASRGLHYEQYF. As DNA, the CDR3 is TGTGCCAGCAGAGGACTCCACTACGAGCAGTACTTC. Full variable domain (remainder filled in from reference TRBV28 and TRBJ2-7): DVKVTQSSRYLVKRTGEKVFLECVQDMDHENMFWYRQDPGLGLRLIYFSYDVKMKEKGDIPEGYSVSREKKERFSLILESASTNQTSMYLCASRGLHYEQYFGPGTRLTVT.

This chain's CDR3 is CASSEGLGGYTF. In nucleotides, the CDR3 is TGTGCCAGCAGTGAGGGGTTAGGGGGCTACACCTTC. J is TRBJ1-2 and V is TRBV12-3 or TRBV12-4; maybe TRBD1 (5 bases). There are 12 residues in the CDR3. Trimming removed 5 bases from V and 8 bases from J, with 12 bases in between.

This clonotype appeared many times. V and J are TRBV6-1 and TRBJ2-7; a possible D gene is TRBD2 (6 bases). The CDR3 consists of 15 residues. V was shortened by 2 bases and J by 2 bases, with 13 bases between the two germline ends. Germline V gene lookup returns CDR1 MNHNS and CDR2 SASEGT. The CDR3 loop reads CASSESRDFTYEQYF. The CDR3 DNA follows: TGTGCCAGCAGTGAATCCCGGGACTTCACCTACGAGCAGTACTTC.